Sequencing of this T cell receptor (beta chain) was carried out in a study of cytomegalovirus exposure and HLA in healthy donors. Overall study findings and caveats: A later analysis reported that several of the most significant clusters appeared to be linked to common viral pathogens, among them Epstein-Barr virus. Across all donors, roughly uniform sequencing depth was an assumption of the presence/absence analyses. 16,951 TCR beta sequences were associated with HLA alleles at 0.05 false discovery rate in a later analysis. There was a cluster of highly shared sequence variants that was likely a sequencing artifact.

Details on this clone: Its antigen is not known.

Germline V CDR1 and CDR2: SEHNR, FQNEAQ (reference sequence). Trimming cost V 5 bases and J 10 bases, with 11 bases left between them. The CDR3 is made up of 11 amino acids. With 60 Vbeta and 13 Jbeta primers, the PCR was carried out. The data were produced by immunoSEQ multiplex PCR, yet TCRdb's version contains in-frame clones alone and is incomplete. The sample holds 150,000 or so clones, approximately 75% seen once. This TCR came from a girl under 18 in good health and CMV-seronegative. The gene calls are TRBV7-9 and TRBJ1-2; the D gene is possibly TRBD1 (6 bases). The sample was PBMCs. The DNA of the CDR3 is TGTGCCAGCAGCCCGGGACAATCCTACACCTTC. Residues: CASSPGQSYTF.